This record covers a single T cell receptor (beta chain). The data belong to a study of blood T cell repertoires in COVID-19. Turning to the study itself: Acute and convalescent COVID-19 samples came from the United States, Italy and Spain. Sources were T cells, B-cell-depleted T cells, or PBMCs; the material itself was cDNA or gDNA.

Per germline, CDR1 KGHSH and CDR2 LQKENI. With V trimmed by 3 bases and J by 6 bases, 5 bases remained unmatched. This CDR3 spans 15 amino acids. Per the original data handling: Nucleated cell counts were estimated from reference gene primer amplification. The assay was immunoSEQ multiplex PCR, and TCRdb's table has in-frame clones only and misses some. Clonal size and the V and J genes are those of that table, whereas D and trimming came from the DNA. The table lists 250,000 or so clones, about 79% of them singletons. This sequence originates from a man older than 75 with acute or convalescent COVID-19. The chain employs TRBV18 and TRBJ2-2, with TRBD2 identical over 9 bases. Sequencing used peripheral blood. The CDR3 here is CASSPGSGSPGELFF. The CDR3 DNA is TGTGCCAGCTCACCCGGTAGCGGGAGCCCCGGGGAGCTGTTTTTT.